One T cell receptor beta chain is described in this entry. Its antigen is not known. This entry is derived from a study of PD-1 blockade in classical Hodgkin lymphoma. Trimming took 6 bases from V and 2 from J, leaving 14 bases between them. The CDR3 contains 14 residues. The germline V gene encodes CDR1 SNHLY and CDR2 FYNNEI. Study observations and caveats: Newly diagnosed patients reportedly trailed healthy donors in baseline TCR diversity.

TCRdb keeps only in-frame clones here, not all; method: immunoSEQ multiplex PCR. Of about 870 clones detected, 65% to 90% appear once; the ten largest clones hold around 30%. Brentuximab vedotin exposure varied among the patients, all of whom had relapsed after autologous stem cell transplantation. After PBMCs were thawed, their CD8+ T cells were isolated by magnetic negative selection. This TCR derives from a human donor with classical Hodgkin lymphoma. This material consisted of CD8+ T cells from blood, taken at baseline. V usage is TRBV2 and J usage is TRBJ2-7, with D perhaps TRBD1 or TRBD2 (6 bases each). CDR3 coding DNA: TGTGCCAGCAGGGAGGGGACAACCCCCTACGAGCAGTACTTC. Translating gives CASREGTTPYEQYF.